This TCR beta chain was found in a study of blood T cell repertoires in COVID-19. About the research overall: Italy, Spain and the United States were the sources of the convalescent and acute COVID-19 samples. The cDNA or gDNA used as material had been derived from T cells, B-cell-depleted T cells, or PBMCs.

This clone was counted a few times. Per the study methods: Using reference gene primer amplification, nucleated cell counts were estimated. Sequenced by immunoSEQ multiplex PCR; TCRdb stores in-frame clones only, minus some. V, J and clone size were drawn from that table, and D and trimming were deduced from the DNA. This table holds roughly 200,000 clones, roughly nine tenths found once. Input material: peripheral blood. The TCR sequence derives from a man in his 70s with acute or convalescent COVID-19.

The CDR3 is CASSLSAGGTDTQYF. CDR3 DNA: TGTGCCAGCAGCTTAAGTGCGGGAGGTACAGATACGCAGTATTTT. The chain uses TRBV11-1 and TRBJ2-3, with 8 bases matching TRBD2. This CDR3 is 15 amino acids long. Germline CDR1 and CDR2: SGHAT and FQDESV (reference sequence). V was pared by 2 bases and J by 3 bases, with 4 bases of the junction left unmatched. Full variable domain (rest looked up from reference TRBV11-1 and TRBJ2-3): EAEVAQSPRYKITEKSQAVAFWCDPISGHATLYWYRQILGQGPELLVQFQDESVVDDSQLPKDRFSAERLKGVDSTLKIQPAELGDSAMYLCASSLSAGGTDTQYFGPGTRLTVL.